Sequencing of this TCR beta chain was carried out in a study of cytomegalovirus exposure and HLA in healthy donors. Overall study results and limits: Most TCR beta V segments were productive about 87% or about 30% of the time in an earlier analysis.

Details on this clone: Antigen unknown.

With 4 bases removed from V and 1 base from J, the gap between germline ends came to 23 bases. This CDR3 comprises 19 residues. Germline lookup yields CDR1 MDHEN and CDR2 SYDVKM. Researchers ran the PCR with 60 Vbeta and 13 Jbeta primers. The repertoire was sequenced with immunoSEQ multiplex PCR; TCRdb's copy has only in-frame clones and lacks some. This table has roughly 120,000 clones, approximately 81% appearing once. The sequencing input was PBMCs. The chain joins TRBV28 to TRBJ1-5; D not certain. This clonotype was sampled from a man aged 30 to 39 in good health and CMV-seropositive. The CDR3 here is CASSSGATNPGDSNQPQHF. CDR3 DNA: TGTGCCAGCAGTTCGGGTGCGACCAACCCGGGTGACAGCAATCAGCCCCAGCATTTT.